Listed below are T cell receptor beta chains from one sample, sequenced in a study of CD8 T cells in ankylosing spondylitis. TCRdb called the 5' RACE reads again in MiXCR, with one record for every CDR3 protein. Here the sample spans about 340,000 distinct CDR3 sequences, over 12% being singletons. Sequencing used blood, either unsorted or a sorted T cell fraction (not recorded which). The receptors were gathered from a male donor with ankylosing spondylitis or in good health (not recorded which). CDR3s include the opening cysteine and the closing phenylalanine or tryptophan. D genes are given only for firm matches. Not every row has a clone size; where given, it reads once, few, many or a size class.

v_call	j_call	clone_size	d_call	cdr3_nt	cdr3_aa
TRBV12-3/TRBV12-4	TRBJ2-1	few	TRBD2	TGTGCCAGCAGTTTAGTACTAGCGGGAGGGAATGAGCAGTTCTTC	CASSLVLAGGNEQFF
TRBV6-1	TRBJ2-3	few	TRBD1	TGTGCCAGCAGAAGGGGGGGACAGGGTAAAGATACGCAGTATTTT	CASRRGGQGKDTQYF
TRBV27	TRBJ1-2	few	NA	TGTGCCAGCAGTACCGGGGAGGGTGGATGCACCTTC	CASSTGEGGCTF
TRBV27	TRBJ1-1	few	NA	TGTGCCAGCAGTTTCAGCCAGGGCCGAGAAGCTTTCTTT	CASSFSQGREAFF
TRBV28	TRBJ2-1	few	NA	TGTGCCAGCAGTCCTCCCGGGGACGGGAGCTCCTACAATGAGCAGTTCTTC	CASSPPGDGSSYNEQFF
TRBV18	TRBJ1-1	NA	NA	TGTGCCAGCTCACCCACCGAAGGGCCTAACACTGAAGCTTTCTTT	CASSPTEGPNTEAFF
TRBV14	TRBJ2-2	few	NA	TGTGCCAGCAGCCAAGCCTTATGGGGACAGCAGACTGGCAAGCGGGCCGGGGAGCTGTTTTTT	CASSQALWGQQTGKRAGELFF
TRBV15	TRBJ1-1	few	NA	TGTGCCACCAGCAGAGATCGAGGCCGGTTGAACACTGAAGCTTTCTTT	CATSRDRGRLNTEAFF
TRBV5-6	TRBJ2-2	NA	NA	TGTGCCAGCAGCTTGGACGGGACAACGAACACCGGGGAGCTGTTTTTT	CASSLDGTTNTGELFF
TRBV20-1	TRBJ1-1	few	NA	TGCAGTGCTACCCCCGGGCCGATGGGGGACACTGAAGCTTTCTTT	CSATPGPMGDTEAFF
TRBV30	TRBJ2-3	few	TRBD1	TGTGCCTGGAGTAACCCGGGACAGGGGCTTGTAGGTACGCAGTATTTT	CAWSNPGQGLVGTQYF
TRBV9	TRBJ2-3	NA	TRBD2	TGTGCCAGCAGCGTAGACGGACTAGCGGGAGGGACGCAGTATTTT	CASSVDGLAGGTQYF
TRBV12-3/TRBV12-4	TRBJ1-1	many	NA	TGTGCCAGCAGCCCTCGACAGTCTTTTAACACTGAAGCTTTCTTT	CASSPRQSFNTEAFF
TRBV6-5	TRBJ1-2	few	NA	TGTGCCAGCAGTTACGATCAGCTCGGGGGTGGCTACACCTTC	CASSYDQLGGGYTF
TRBV12-3/TRBV12-4	TRBJ1-1	NA	NA	TGTGCCAGCAATCCTCTAGGGGGGAACACTGAAGCTTTCTTT	CASNPLGGNTEAFF
TRBV11-2	TRBJ2-1	few	NA	TGTGCCAGCAGCTCCCCGGGCCAATTCAATGAGCAGTTCTTC	CASSSPGQFNEQFF
TRBV5-1	TRBJ2-6	NA	TRBD1	TGCGCCAGCAGTTTCCTGGTTCGGGACAGGGCCCTCTCTGGGGCCAACGTCCTGACTTTC	CASSFLVRDRALSGANVLTF
TRBV3-1	TRBJ1-5	many	NA	TGTGCCAGCAGCCAAGATACGGGATTTGGTCAGCCCCAGCATTTT	CASSQDTGFGQPQHF
TRBV12-3/TRBV12-4	TRBJ2-1	NA	TRBD2	TGTGCCAGCAGTTCCCCCCCGACTAGCGGGAGAGTCGAGCAGTTCTTC	CASSSPPTSGRVEQFF
TRBV29-1	TRBJ1-5	many	NA	TGCAGCGTTGGGCAGGGGCCCATGGAGCCCCAGCATTTT	CSVGQGPMEPQHF
TRBV30	TRBJ2-7	NA	TRBD2	TGTGCCGGGACCGGGACTAGCGGATACGAGCAGTACTTC	CAGTGTSGYEQYF
TRBV20-1	TRBJ2-5	NA	TRBD2	TGCAGTGCTACCCCGGGTAGCGGGACCCAAGAGACCCAGTACTTC	CSATPGSGTQETQYF
TRBV12-3/TRBV12-4	TRBJ1-1	NA	NA	TGTGCCAGCAGTTTTAGCTTTGGGGGCACTGAAGCTTTCTTT	CASSFSFGGTEAFF
TRBV5-1	TRBJ2-1	few	TRBD2	TGCGCCAGCAGCTTGGTCGCAGCGGGACTTGAGCAGTTCTTC	CASSLVAAGLEQFF
TRBV7-2	TRBJ2-3	few	NA	TGTGCCAGCAGCCCCAACCTTGGGGGGCATAGCACAGATACGCAGTATTTT	CASSPNLGGHSTDTQYF
TRBV29-1	TRBJ1-4	few	NA	TGCAGCGTTGAAGTTAGGGCAGAGGGTGAAAAACTGTTTTTT	CSVEVRAEGEKLFF
TRBV12-3/TRBV12-4	TRBJ2-1	many	NA	TGTGCCAGCAGTTTCAGTTCGATCTCCTACAATGAGCAGTTCTTC	CASSFSSISYNEQFF
TRBV5-1	TRBJ2-1	few	TRBD2	TGCGCCAGCAGCCTCCAGCGGGACGCCTACAATGAGCAGTTCTTC	CASSLQRDAYNEQFF
TRBV5-1	TRBJ1-1	NA	TRBD1	TGCGCCAGCAGCTTGGAGACAGGGGCGGAGAACACTGAAGCTTTCTTT	CASSLETGAENTEAFF
TRBV5-1	TRBJ2-3	few	TRBD1	TGCGCCAGCAGCCGGACAGGGCATGAGGCAGATACGCAGTATTTT	CASSRTGHEADTQYF
TRBV20-1	TRBJ1-6	many	NA	TGCAGTGCTAGAGTGGGGGCGGATAATTCACCCCTCCACTTT	CSARVGADNSPLHF
TRBV6-1	TRBJ1-1	few	TRBD1	TGTGCCAGCAGGGAGACAGGGGGCTGGATAAGGTCAATACGGAACACTGAAGCTTTCTTT	CASRETGGWIRSIRNTEAFF
TRBV24-1	TRBJ1-5	few	NA	TGTGCCACCAGTGATGGGGACAGCAATCAGCCCCAGCATTTT	CATSDGDSNQPQHF
TRBV6-5	TRBJ1-4	few	NA	TGTGCCAGCAGTTACTCGATGGCAACTAATGAAAAACTGTTTTTT	CASSYSMATNEKLFF
TRBV20-1	TRBJ2-3	NA	NA	TGCAGTGCTAGATCGGGGGCAGATACGCAGTATTTT	CSARSGADTQYF
TRBV2	TRBJ2-5	few	TRBD1	TGTGCCAGCACGGGACAGGGTCGGGGGGAGACCCAGTACTTC	CASTGQGRGETQYF
TRBV29-1	TRBJ1-4	few	NA	TGCAGCGTTGATGGGGGGGGGTTTGGCGAAAAACTGTTTTTT	CSVDGGGFGEKLFF
TRBV20-1	TRBJ2-3	few	NA	TGCAGTGCCGCGACTTTGGCCGATCTCCAAAGGGATACGCAGTATTTT	CSAATLADLQRDTQYF